These 8 T cell receptor beta chains share one sample of origin, sequenced in a study of cytomegalovirus exposure and HLA in healthy donors. Amplification used 60 Vbeta primers and 13 Jbeta primers. Sequencing was performed with immunoSEQ multiplex PCR; in TCRdb, only in-frame clones are kept and a portion is missing. The sample yields under 150,000 clones, about four fifths seen once. Sequences were obtained from PBMCs. These receptors originate from a male donor in good health and CMV-seronegative.

The chain couples TRBV19 to TRBJ2-2; a weak D match, TRBD1 (6 bases). Germline V gene sequence: CDR1 LNHDA, CDR2 SQIVND (reference sequence). Trimming took off 7 bases at V and 2 bases at J, with 17 bases between the two ends. The CDR3 loop spans 16 amino acids. The CDR3: CASTLPRGQNTGELFF. CDR3 coding DNA: TGTGCCAGTACCCTCCCCAGGGGACAAAACACCGGGGAGCTGTTTTTT. Drawing the rest from reference TRBV19 and TRBJ2-2, the complete variable domain is DGGITQSPKYLFRKEGQNVTLSCEQNLNHDAMYWYRQDPGQGLRLIYYSQIVNDFQKGDIAEGYSVSREKKESFPLTVTSAQKNPTAFYLCASTLPRGQNTGELFFGEGSRLTVL.

This clone was seen a handful of times. V usage is TRBV5-1 and J usage is TRBJ1-1; TRBD1 might be the D (5 bases). This CDR3 region has 15 residues. V lost 5 bases and J 1 base, leaving 15 bases between the germline ends. Germline V gene lookup returns CDR1 SGHRS and CDR2 YFSETQ. CDR3 protein: CASSPWGQGNTEAFF. The CDR3 nucleotides read TGCGCCAGCAGTCCTTGGGGTCAGGGGAACACTGAAGCTTTCTTT.

The V gene is TRBV27, the J gene TRBJ1-2, with a tentative D call TRBD1 (5 bases). Trimming stripped 6 bases from V and 3 bases from J, with 8 bases between. CDR1 MNHEY and CDR2 SMNVEV come from the germline V gene (reference sequence). The CDR3 is made up of 12 amino acids. CDR3 protein: CASSGGDYGYTF. The CDR3 DNA sequence: TGTGCCAGCAGCGGGGGAGACTATGGCTACACCTTC.

V and J are TRBV14 and TRBJ2-3, with 10 bases identical to TRBD1. Germline-derived CDR1 and CDR2 are SGHDN and FVKESK. The trim removed 2 bases at V and 4 bases at J, leaving 9 bases unmatched. The CDR3 is 17 residues long. CDR3 sequence reads: CASSQKGPGQGPDTQYF. CDR3 DNA sequence: TGTGCCAGCAGCCAAAAAGGTCCGGGACAGGGGCCAGATACGCAGTATTTT.

The rearrangement joins TRBV5-5 to TRBJ2-7; 10 bases are a match to TRBD1. Germline-derived CDR1 and CDR2 are SGHKS and YYEKEE (reference sequence). Trimming cost V 3 bases and J 3 bases; bases outside gene matches: 9. This CDR3 spans 16 amino acids. The CDR3 spells CASSSTRGQGGYEQYF. The CDR3 coding sequence is TGTGCCAGCAGCTCTACAAGAGGACAGGGGGGCTACGAGCAGTACTTC.

This clone was counted only a few times. V and J are TRBV7-3 and TRBJ1-3, with unresolved D. Germline CDR1 reads SGHTA; CDR2 reads FQGTGA. The CDR3 contains 16 residues. The ends were cut back, 4 bases at V and 3 bases at J, with 16 bases in the middle. The CDR3 DNA reads as TGTGCCAGCAGCTCGGGAGCTCCCGGGAGTGGAAACACCATATATTTT. Residues: CASSSGAPGSGNTIYF. Filled out from reference TRBV7-3 and TRBJ1-3, the complete variable domain reads GAGVSQTPSNKVTEKGKYVELRCDPISGHTALYWYRQSLGQGPEFLIYFQGTGAADDSGLPNDRFFAVRPEGSVSTLKIQRTERGDSAVYLCASSSGAPGSGNTIYFGEGSWLTVV.

The V gene is TRBV7-3, the J gene TRBJ1-1; D uncertain. CDR3 length: 14 amino acids. Trimming shortened V by 5 bases and J by 4 bases, and 14 bases separated the two germline ends. Germline CDR1 is SGHTA and CDR2 is FQGTGA. The DNA for the CDR3 is TGTGCCAGCAGCCCTGGCGGCGGAATCACTGAAGCTTTCTTT. As protein: CASSPGGGITEAFF.

The genes are TRBV15 and TRBJ2-7; tentative D call: TRBD1 (5 bases). The length of the CDR3 is 15 residues. CDR1 is LNHNV and CDR2 is YYDKDF in the germline V gene (reference sequence). Trimming removed 3 bases at V and 0 bases at J, with 12 bases between. CDR3 protein: CATSRQPDSSYEQYF. The CDR3 coding sequence is TGTGCCACCAGCAGGCAGCCCGACAGCTCCTACGAGCAGTACTTC.